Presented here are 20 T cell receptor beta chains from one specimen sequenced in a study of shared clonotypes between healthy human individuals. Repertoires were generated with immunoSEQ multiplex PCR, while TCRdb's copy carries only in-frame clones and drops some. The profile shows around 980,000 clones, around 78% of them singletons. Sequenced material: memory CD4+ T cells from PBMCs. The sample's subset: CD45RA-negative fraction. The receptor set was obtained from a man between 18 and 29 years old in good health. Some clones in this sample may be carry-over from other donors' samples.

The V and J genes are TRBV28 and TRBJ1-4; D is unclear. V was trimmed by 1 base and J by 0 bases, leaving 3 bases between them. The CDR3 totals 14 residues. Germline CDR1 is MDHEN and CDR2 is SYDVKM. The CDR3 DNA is TGTGCCAGCAGTTTATATGCAACTAATGAAAAACTGTTTTTT. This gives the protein CASSLYATNEKLFF. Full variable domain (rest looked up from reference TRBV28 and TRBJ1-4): DVKVTQSSRYLVKRTGEKVFLECVQDMDHENMFWYRQDPGLGLRLIYFSYDVKMKEKGDIPEGYSVSREKKERFSLILESASTNQTSMYLCASSLYATNEKLFFGSGTQLSVL.

The CDR3 nucleotides are TGCGCCAGCAGCTTGGTACAGGGGCCTACCTACGAGCAGTACTTC. This sequence encodes CASSLVQGPTYEQYF. J is TRBJ2-7 and V is TRBV5-1; 7 bases match TRBD1. Germline loops: CDR1 SGHRS, CDR2 YFSETQ. This CDR3 spans 15 amino acids. Germline trimming cut 0 bases from V and 2 bases from J; bases unmatched to any gene: 5.

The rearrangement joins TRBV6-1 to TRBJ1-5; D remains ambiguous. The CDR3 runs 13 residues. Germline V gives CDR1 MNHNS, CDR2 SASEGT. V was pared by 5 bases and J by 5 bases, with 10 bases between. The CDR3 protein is CASSIRIDQPQHF. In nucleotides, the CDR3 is TGTGCCAGCAGTATCAGGATTGATCAGCCCCAGCATTTT.

This CDR3 is CSARDWYEQFF. The CDR3 region has the DNA TGCAGTGCTAGAGATTGGTATGAGCAGTTCTTC. The chain combines TRBV20-1 with TRBJ2-1; D not resolved. V was cut by 0 bases and J by 8 bases, with 5 bases left in between. The V gene's germline CDR1 is DFQATT and CDR2 SNEGSKA (reference sequence). The CDR3 contains 11 residues.

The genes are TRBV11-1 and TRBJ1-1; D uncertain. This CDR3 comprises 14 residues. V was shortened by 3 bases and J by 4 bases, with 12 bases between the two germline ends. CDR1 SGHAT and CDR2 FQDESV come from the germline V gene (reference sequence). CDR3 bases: TGTGCCAGCAGCTTGGAGGGCTTGAGCACTGAAGCTTTCTTT. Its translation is CASSLEGLSTEAFF.

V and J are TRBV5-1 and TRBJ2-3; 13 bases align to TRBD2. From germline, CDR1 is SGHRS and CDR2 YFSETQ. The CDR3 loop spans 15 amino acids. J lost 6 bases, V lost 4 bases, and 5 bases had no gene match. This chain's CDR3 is CASSAGLAGEDTQYF. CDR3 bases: TGCGCCAGCAGCGCCGGACTAGCGGGAGAGGATACGCAGTATTTT.

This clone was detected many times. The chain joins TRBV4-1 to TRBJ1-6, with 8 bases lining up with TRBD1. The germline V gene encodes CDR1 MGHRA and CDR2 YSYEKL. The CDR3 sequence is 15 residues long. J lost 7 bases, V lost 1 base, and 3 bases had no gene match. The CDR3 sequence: CASSQGQGYNSPLHF. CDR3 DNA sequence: TGCGCCAGCAGCCAAGGACAGGGGTACAATTCACCCCTCCACTTT.

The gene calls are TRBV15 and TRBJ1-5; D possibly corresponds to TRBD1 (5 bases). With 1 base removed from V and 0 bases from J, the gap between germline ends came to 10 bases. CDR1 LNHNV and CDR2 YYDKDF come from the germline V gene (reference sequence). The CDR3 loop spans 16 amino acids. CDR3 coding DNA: TGTGCCACCAGCAGAGGGGACCGTGATAGCAATCAGCCCCAGCATTTT. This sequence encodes CATSRGDRDSNQPQHF.

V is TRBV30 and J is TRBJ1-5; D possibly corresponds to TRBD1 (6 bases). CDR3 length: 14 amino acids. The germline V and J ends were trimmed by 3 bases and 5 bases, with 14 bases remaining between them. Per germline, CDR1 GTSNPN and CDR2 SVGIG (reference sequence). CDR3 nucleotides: TGTGCCTGGAGCTCGGACAGTACTCATCAGCCCCAGCATTTT. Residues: CAWSSDSTHQPQHF.

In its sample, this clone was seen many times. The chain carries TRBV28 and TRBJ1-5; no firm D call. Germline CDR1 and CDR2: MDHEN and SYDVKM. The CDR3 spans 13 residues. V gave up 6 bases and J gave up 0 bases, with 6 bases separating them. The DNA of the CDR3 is TGTGCCAGCAGGGATCATAGCAATCAGCCCCAGCATTTT. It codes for CASRDHSNQPQHF. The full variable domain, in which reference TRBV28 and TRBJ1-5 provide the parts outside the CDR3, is DVKVTQSSRYLVKRTGEKVFLECVQDMDHENMFWYRQDPGLGLRLIYFSYDVKMKEKGDIPEGYSVSREKKERFSLILESASTNQTSMYLCASRDHSNQPQHFGDGTRLSIL.

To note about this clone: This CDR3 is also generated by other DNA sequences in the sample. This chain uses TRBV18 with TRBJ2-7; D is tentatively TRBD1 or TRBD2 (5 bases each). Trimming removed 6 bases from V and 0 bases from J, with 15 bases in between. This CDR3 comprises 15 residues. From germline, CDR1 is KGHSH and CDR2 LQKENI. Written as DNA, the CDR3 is TGTGCCAGCTCTCCCCCGGGACGGAGCTCCTACGAGCAGTACTTC. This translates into CASSPPGRSSYEQYF.

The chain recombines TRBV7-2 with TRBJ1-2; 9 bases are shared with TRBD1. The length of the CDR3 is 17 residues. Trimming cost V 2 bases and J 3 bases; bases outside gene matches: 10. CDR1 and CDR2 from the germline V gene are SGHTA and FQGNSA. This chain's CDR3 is CASSLRRDRADYYGYTF. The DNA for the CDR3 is TGTGCCAGCAGCTTACGTAGGGACAGGGCGGATTACTATGGCTACACCTTC.

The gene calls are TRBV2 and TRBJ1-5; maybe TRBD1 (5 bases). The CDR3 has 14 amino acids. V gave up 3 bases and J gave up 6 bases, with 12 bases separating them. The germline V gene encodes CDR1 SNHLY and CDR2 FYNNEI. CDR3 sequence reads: CASSEQTDTQPQHF. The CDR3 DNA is TGTGCCAGCAGTGAGCAGACAGACACTCAGCCCCAGCATTTT.

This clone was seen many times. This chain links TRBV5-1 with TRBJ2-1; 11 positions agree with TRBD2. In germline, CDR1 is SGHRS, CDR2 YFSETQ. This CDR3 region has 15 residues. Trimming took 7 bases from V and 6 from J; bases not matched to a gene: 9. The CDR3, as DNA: TGCGCCAGCGAACTATCCGGGACTAGCGGCAATGAGCAGTTCTTC. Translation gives CASELSGTSGNEQFF.

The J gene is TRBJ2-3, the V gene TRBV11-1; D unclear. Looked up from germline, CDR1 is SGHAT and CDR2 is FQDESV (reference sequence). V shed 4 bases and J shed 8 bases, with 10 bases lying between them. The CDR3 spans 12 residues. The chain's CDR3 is CASSSFGFTQYF. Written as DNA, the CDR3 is TGTGCCAGCAGCTCCTTCGGTTTTACGCAGTATTTT.

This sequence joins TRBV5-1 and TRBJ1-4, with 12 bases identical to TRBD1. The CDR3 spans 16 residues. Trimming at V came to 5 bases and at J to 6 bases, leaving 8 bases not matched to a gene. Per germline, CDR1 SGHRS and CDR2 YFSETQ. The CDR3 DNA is TGCGCCAGCAGACCCGGGACAGGGGGCGTCGATGAAAAACTGTTTTTT. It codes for CASRPGTGGVDEKLFF.

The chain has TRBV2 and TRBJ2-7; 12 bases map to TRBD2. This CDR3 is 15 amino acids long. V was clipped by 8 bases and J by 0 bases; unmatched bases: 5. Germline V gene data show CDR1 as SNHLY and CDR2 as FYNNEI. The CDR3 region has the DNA TGTGCCAGCGGGGGACTAGCGGGCTACTCCTACGAGCAGTACTTC. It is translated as CASGGLAGYSYEQYF.

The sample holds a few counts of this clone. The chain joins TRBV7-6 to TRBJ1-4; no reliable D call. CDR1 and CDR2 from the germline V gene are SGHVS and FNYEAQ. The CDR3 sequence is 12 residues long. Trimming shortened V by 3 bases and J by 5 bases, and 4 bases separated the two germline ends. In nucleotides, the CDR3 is TGTGCCAGCAGCTTTCTGAATGAAAAACTGTTTTTT. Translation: CASSFLNEKLFF.

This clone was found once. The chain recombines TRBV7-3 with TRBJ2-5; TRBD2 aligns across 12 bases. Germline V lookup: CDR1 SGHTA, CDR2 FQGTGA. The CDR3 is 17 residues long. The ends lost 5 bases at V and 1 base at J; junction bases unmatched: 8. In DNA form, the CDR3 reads TGTGCCAGCAGCCCAGGACTAGCGGGGAACGTCCAAGAGACCCAGTACTTC. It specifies CASSPGLAGNVQETQYF.

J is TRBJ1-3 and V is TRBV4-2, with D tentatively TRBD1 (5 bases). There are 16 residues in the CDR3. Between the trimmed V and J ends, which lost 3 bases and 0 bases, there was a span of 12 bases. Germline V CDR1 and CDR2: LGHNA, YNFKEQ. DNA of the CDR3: TGTGCCAGCAGCCAGGGGGGAGGCGGCTCTGGAAACACCATATATTTT. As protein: CASSQGGGGSGNTIYF.